These 25 T cell receptor beta chains share one sample of origin, sequenced in a study of blood T cell repertoires in COVID-19. Some clones are missing from TCRdb's copy, which holds only in-frame ones; the method was immunoSEQ multiplex PCR. The table records 100,000 to 150,000 clones, roughly 84% of them present only once. Input material: peripheral blood. The origin of the receptors is a woman aged 80 or older with acute or convalescent COVID-19.

The chain is built from TRBV10-3 and TRBJ2-1; 15 nucleotides line up with TRBD2. V dropped 6 bases and J dropped 8; count of bases not matched to a gene: 5. Looked up from germline, CDR1 is ENHRY and CDR2 is SYGVKD. The length of the CDR3 is 15 residues. CDR3: CAIRGGLAGGYEQFF. DNA of the CDR3: TGTGCCATCAGGGGGGGACTAGCGGGAGGCTATGAGCAGTTCTTC.

The J gene is TRBJ1-2, the V gene TRBV7-9, with 10 bases lining up with TRBD1. Germline CDR1 SEHNR, CDR2 FQNEAQ (reference sequence). The CDR3 length is 15 residues. Trimming removed 5 bases from V and 4 bases from J; junction bases left unmatched: 7. CDR3 amino acids: CASSKRQGASYGYTF. CDR3 nucleotides: TGTGCCAGCAGCAAGCGACAGGGGGCAAGCTATGGCTACACCTTC.

The chain recombines TRBV5-1 with TRBJ2-2; 7 bases fit TRBD1. The V gene's germline CDR1 is SGHRS and CDR2 YFSETQ. V trimming: 7 bases; J trimming: 7 bases; junction bases outside the gene matches: 19. The CDR3 sequence is 17 residues long. The CDR3 region has the DNA TGCGCCAGCCGTGATACCTCGACAGGGTTCGTAAGCGGGGAGCTGTTTTTT. Protein product: CASRDTSTGFVSGELFF.

The chain links TRBV4-3 to TRBJ1-3; D gene unclear. With 0 bases removed from V and 7 bases from J, the gap between germline ends came to 10 bases. Germline V gene lookup returns CDR1 LGHNA and CDR2 YSLEER. The CDR3 sequence is 14 residues long. CDR3 loop: CASSQDLGSNTIYF. The CDR3 DNA reads as TGCGCCAGCAGCCAAGATTTGGGGAGTAACACCATATATTTT.

The J gene is TRBJ2-1, the V gene TRBV4-2; a weak D match, TRBD2 (9 bases). CDR3 length: 18 amino acids. Trimming left V 2 bases short and J 5 bases short, with 22 bases between. Per the germline V gene, CDR1 is LGHNA and CDR2 is YNFKEQ. CDR3: CASSQRQGRREGHNEQFF. CDR3 DNA sequence: TGTGCCAGCAGCCAAAGACAGGGGAGGCGGGAGGGCCACAATGAGCAGTTCTTC.

V and J are TRBV11-2 and TRBJ2-2; D is undetermined. CDR1 and CDR2 from the germline V gene are SGHAT and FQNNGV. V gave up 1 base and J gave up 8 bases, with 8 bases separating them. The CDR3 consists of 13 residues. The chain's CDR3 is CASSLVRVGELFF. CDR3 DNA: TGTGCCAGCAGCTTAGTTAGAGTTGGGGAGCTGTTTTTT. The entire variable domain, with the rest obtained from reference TRBV11-2 and TRBJ2-2, is as follows: EAGVAQSPRYKIIEKRQSVAFWCNPISGHATLYWYQQILGQGPKLLIQFQNNGVVDDSQLPKDRFSAERLKGVDSTLKIQPAKLEDSAVYLCASSLVRVGELFFGEGSRLTVL.

This clone occurred once. The V call is TRBV7-2, the J call TRBJ2-3; the D gene is possibly TRBD1 (7 bases). The germline CDR1 and CDR2 sequences are SGHTA and FQGNSA. CDR3 length: 16 residues. V was cut by 0 bases and J by 0 bases, with 10 bases left in between. CDR3 sequence (DNA): TGTGCCAGCAGCTTAGCGGCGGGACAGAGCACAGATACGCAGTATTTT. Its translation: CASSLAAGQSTDTQYF.

V usage is TRBV6-5 and J usage is TRBJ2-7; 8 bases map to TRBD1. Trimming removed 7 bases from V and 3 bases from J; junction bases left unmatched: 8. CDR1 is MNHEY and CDR2 is SVGAGI in the germline V gene. This CDR3 has 14 residues. CDR3 in DNA: TGTGCCAGCACCTCAGGGGGCGGGCTCTACGAGCAGTACTTC. This codes for CASTSGGGLYEQYF.

V usage is TRBV7-6 and J usage is TRBJ2-3; 12 positions agree with TRBD2. The J segment lost 7 bases and the V segment lost 0 bases, leaving 20 bases of the junction unmatched. CDR3 size: 21 residues. Germline V gene sequence: CDR1 SGHVS, CDR2 FNYEAQ. Here the CDR3 DNA reads TGTGCCAGCAGCTTAGCGCCTGACAGAGAACTAGCGGGAGGAACCCCTCATACGCAGTATTTT. This codes for CASSLAPDRELAGGTPHTQYF.

This sequence joins TRBV19 and TRBJ1-5, with no clear D. Germline V gives CDR1 LNHDA, CDR2 SQIVND (reference sequence). This CDR3 comprises 15 residues. Trimming removed 6 bases at V and 7 bases at J, with 19 bases between. The CDR3 DNA follows: TGTGCCAGTAGCCCGATCGGGCGGGATAGGCAGCCCCAGCATTTT. Translating it yields CASSPIGRDRQPQHF.

The chain joins TRBV7-2 to TRBJ1-5; D is ambiguous. With 5 bases removed from V and 0 bases from J, the gap between germline ends came to 8 bases. Germline CDR1 SGHTA, CDR2 FQGNSA. The CDR3 runs to 14 residues. CDR3: CASSPSYSNQPQHF. The DNA for the CDR3 is TGTGCCAGCAGCCCCTCCTATAGCAATCAGCCCCAGCATTTT. Looking up the rest from reference TRBV7-2 and TRBJ1-5 gives the full variable domain: GAGVSQSPSNKVTEKGKDVELRCDPISGHTALYWYRQSLGQGLEFLIYFQGNSAPDKSGLPSDRFSAERTGGSVSTLTIQRTQQEDSAVYLCASSPSYSNQPQHFGDGTRLSIL.

The count of this clone is one. The chain links TRBV6-1 to TRBJ2-6; maybe TRBD2 (5 bases). The CDR3 has 15 residues. V lost 1 base and J lost 5, with 9 bases in between. Germline V gives CDR1 MNHNS, CDR2 SASEGT. The CDR3 nucleotides read TGTGCCAGCAGTGAAGGAGGGTTCTGGGCCAACGTCCTGACTTTC. Its translation is CASSEGGFWANVLTF.

This chain connects TRBV29-1 to TRBJ2-6; the D gene is possibly TRBD2 (5 bases). Trimming shortened V by 6 bases and J by 1 base, and 13 bases separated the two germline ends. This CDR3 is 15 amino acids long. CDR1 is SQVTM and CDR2 is ANQGSEA in the germline V gene. CDR3 DNA: TGCAGCGTAACAATATCGGGGTCTGGGGCCAACGTCCTGACTTTC. Amino acid sequence: CSVTISGSGANVLTF.

This chain links TRBV6-1 with TRBJ1-2; D is undetermined. The V end was cut by 3 bases, the J end by 6 bases, with 8 bases between. The CDR3 has 12 amino acids. Germline assignment: CDR1 MNHNS and CDR2 SASEGT. The CDR3 sequence is CASSDQTNGYTF. CDR3 DNA sequence: TGTGCCAGCAGTGACCAAACTAATGGCTACACCTTC.

V gene TRBV18 combines with J gene TRBJ1-4, with D possibly TRBD1 on 6 matching bases. The CDR3 contains 14 residues. Trimming left V 3 bases short and J 4 bases short, with 9 bases between. CDR1 is KGHSH, CDR2 LQKENI, per germline. The CDR3 DNA is TGTGCCAGCTCACCGCGGACAGTTAATGAAAAACTGTTTTTT. It specifies CASSPRTVNEKLFF.

The V gene is TRBV7-9, the J gene TRBJ2-1; TRBD2 matches at 9 bases. The CDR3 has 16 residues. Germline CDR1 SEHNR, CDR2 FQNEAQ (reference sequence). Trimming at V came to 5 bases and at J to 9 bases, leaving 14 bases not matched to a gene. This CDR3 is CASSPQRTSAHPEQFF. DNA for the CDR3: TGTGCCAGCAGCCCCCAGCGGACTAGCGCTCACCCTGAGCAGTTCTTC.

V and J are TRBV9 and TRBJ2-3; no reliable D call. The CDR3 consists of 13 residues. V gave up 4 bases and J gave up 4 bases, with 10 bases separating them. The germline CDR1 and CDR2 sequences are SGDLS and YYNGEE. CDR3 DNA: TGTGCCAGCAGCCCCCTGACTTCAGATACGCAGTATTTT. Its protein product is CASSPLTSDTQYF.

The chain combines TRBV12-5 with TRBJ1-2; 9 bases align to TRBD1. With V trimmed by 1 base and J by 6 bases, 0 bases remained unmatched. Germline V gives CDR1 LGHNT, CDR2 FRNRAP. This CDR3 comprises 13 residues. CDR3 region: CASGLDRGHGYTF. Written as DNA, the CDR3 is TGTGCTAGTGGTTTGGACAGGGGGCATGGCTACACCTTC.

This chain's CDR3 is CASSERGDNYGYTF. Here the CDR3 DNA reads TGTGCCAGCAGTGAACGGGGGGATAACTATGGCTACACCTTC. The chain is built from TRBV6-1 and TRBJ1-2; the D gene is possibly TRBD1 (5 bases). Germline-derived CDR1 and CDR2 are MNHNS and SASEGT. V was shortened by 2 bases and J by 1 base, with 8 bases between the two germline ends. CDR3 length equals 14 residues.

The gene calls are TRBV7-6 and TRBJ2-3, with 14 bases aligning to TRBD2. Germline-derived CDR1 and CDR2 are SGHVS and FNYEAQ. After removal of 5 bases from V and 5 bases from J, the junction contained 18 bases not matched to a gene. The CDR3 runs 20 residues. The CDR3 sequence is CASSVGIGGLAGVRGDTQYF. In DNA, the CDR3 is TGTGCCAGCAGCGTGGGTATAGGGGGACTAGCGGGAGTCCGGGGAGATACGCAGTATTTT.

The chain joins TRBV4-1 to TRBJ1-2; possible D gene TRBD1, 5 bases. Looked up from germline, CDR1 is MGHRA and CDR2 is YSYEKL. The CDR3 is made up of 16 amino acids. Trimming took off 0 bases at V and 4 bases at J, with 15 bases between the two ends. This chain's CDR3 is CASSQEPRSGIYGYTF. In nucleotides, the CDR3 is TGCGCCAGCAGCCAAGAACCCCGATCAGGGATCTATGGCTACACCTTC.

Here the CDR3 DNA reads TGCAGCGCACAGGGGGACTCCTCTGGAAACACCATATATTTT. As protein: CSAQGDSSGNTIYF. The chain uses TRBV29-1 and TRBJ1-3; TRBD1 aligns across 8 bases. Per the germline V gene, CDR1 is SQVTM and CDR2 is ANQGSEA. V shed 7 bases, J shed 0 bases, and the junction held 5 bases outside the gene matches. This CDR3 contains 14 residues.

The rearrangement uses TRBV6-5 and TRBJ2-1, with D hard to call. CDR1 is MNHEY, CDR2 SVGAGI, per germline. Trimming left V 6 bases short and J 7 bases short, with 16 bases between. The CDR3 has 14 amino acids. The CDR3 spells CASSPRSTRNEQFF. The DNA of the CDR3 is TGTGCCAGCAGCCCCCGGAGTACTCGGAATGAGCAGTTCTTC.

The V call is TRBV2, the J call TRBJ2-3; 12 bases fit TRBD2. The CDR3 covers 19 residues. The germline gives CDR1 SNHLY, CDR2 FYNNEI. Trimming at V came to 7 bases and at J to 5 bases, leaving 19 bases not matched to a gene. As DNA, the CDR3 is TGTGCCAGCAACCTTGGCCTAGCGGGAGGGCACCGGGGGGTAGATACGCAGTATTTT. Its translation is CASNLGLAGGHRGVDTQYF.

J is TRBJ2-1 and V is TRBV2; D not resolved. Germline CDR1 reads SNHLY; CDR2 reads FYNNEI. The CDR3 spans 15 residues. Between the trimmed V and J ends, which lost 4 bases and 3 bases, there was a span of 13 bases. In DNA, the CDR3 is TGTGCCAGCAGTGTGGATACCGGGTTCTACAATGAGCAGTTCTTC. Translation: CASSVDTGFYNEQFF.